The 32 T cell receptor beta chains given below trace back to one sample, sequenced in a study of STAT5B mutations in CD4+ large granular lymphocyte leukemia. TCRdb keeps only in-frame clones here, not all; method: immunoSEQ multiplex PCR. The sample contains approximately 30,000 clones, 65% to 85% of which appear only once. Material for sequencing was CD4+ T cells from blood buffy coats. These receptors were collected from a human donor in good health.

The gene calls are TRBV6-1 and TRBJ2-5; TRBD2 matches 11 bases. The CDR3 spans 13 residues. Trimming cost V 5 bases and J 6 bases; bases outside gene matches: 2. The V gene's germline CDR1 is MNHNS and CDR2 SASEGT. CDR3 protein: CASSSSGRKTQYF. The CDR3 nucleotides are TGTGCCAGCAGTTCTAGCGGGAGGAAGACCCAGTACTTC.

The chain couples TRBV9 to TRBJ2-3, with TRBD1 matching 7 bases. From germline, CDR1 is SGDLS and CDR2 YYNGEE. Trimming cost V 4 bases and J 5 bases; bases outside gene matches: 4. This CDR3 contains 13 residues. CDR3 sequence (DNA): TGTGCCAGCAGCTTTGGACAGGAAGATACGCAGTATTTT. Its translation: CASSFGQEDTQYF.

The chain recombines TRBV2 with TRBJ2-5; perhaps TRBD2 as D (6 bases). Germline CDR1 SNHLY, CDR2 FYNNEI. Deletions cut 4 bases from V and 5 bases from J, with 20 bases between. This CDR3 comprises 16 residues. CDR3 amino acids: CASSVDSSGGIETQYF. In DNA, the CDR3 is TGTGCCAGCAGTGTCGACAGCTCCGGGGGTATCGAGACCCAGTACTTC.

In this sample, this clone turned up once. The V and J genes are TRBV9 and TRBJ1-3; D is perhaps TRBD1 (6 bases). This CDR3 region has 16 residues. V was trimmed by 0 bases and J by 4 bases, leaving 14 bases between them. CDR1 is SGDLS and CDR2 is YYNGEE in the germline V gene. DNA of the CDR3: TGTGCCAGCAGCGTAGAACAGGGAGGGATCGGAAACACCATATATTTT. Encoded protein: CASSVEQGGIGNTIYF.

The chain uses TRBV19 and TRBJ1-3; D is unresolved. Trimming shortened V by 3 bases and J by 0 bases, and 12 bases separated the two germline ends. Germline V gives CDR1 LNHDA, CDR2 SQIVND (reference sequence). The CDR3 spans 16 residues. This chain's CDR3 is CASSMDSSTSGNTIYF. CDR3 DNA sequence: TGTGCCAGTAGTATGGACTCCAGTACCTCTGGAAACACCATATATTTT.

As DNA, the CDR3 is TGTGCCAGCAGTCCCCAGACAGTTAACTATGGCTACACCTTC. Residues: CASSPQTVNYGYTF. The chain combines TRBV2 with TRBJ1-2; a possible D gene is TRBD1 (5 bases). CDR1 and CDR2 from the germline V gene are SNHLY and FYNNEI. V lost 5 bases and J 1 base, leaving 11 bases between the germline ends. The CDR3 is 14 residues long.

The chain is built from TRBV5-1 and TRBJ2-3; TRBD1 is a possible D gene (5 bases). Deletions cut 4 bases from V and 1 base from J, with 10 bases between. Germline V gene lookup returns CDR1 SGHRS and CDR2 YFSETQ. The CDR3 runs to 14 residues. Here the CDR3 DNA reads TGCGCCAGCAGCATAGCCAGGGGCACAGATACGCAGTATTTT. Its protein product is CASSIARGTDTQYF.

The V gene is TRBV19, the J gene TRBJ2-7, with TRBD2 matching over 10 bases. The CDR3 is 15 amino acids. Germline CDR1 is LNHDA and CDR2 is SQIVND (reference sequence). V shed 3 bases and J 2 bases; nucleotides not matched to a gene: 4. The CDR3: CASSIASGGTYEQYF. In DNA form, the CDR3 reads TGTGCCAGTAGTATCGCTAGCGGGGGCACCTACGAGCAGTACTTC.

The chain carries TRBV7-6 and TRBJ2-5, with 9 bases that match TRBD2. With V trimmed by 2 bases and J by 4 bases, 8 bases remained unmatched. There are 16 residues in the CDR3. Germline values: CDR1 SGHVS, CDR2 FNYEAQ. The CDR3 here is CASSLMPRGGPETQYF. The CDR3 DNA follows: TGTGCCAGCAGCTTAATGCCGCGGGGGGGACCAGAGACCCAGTACTTC.

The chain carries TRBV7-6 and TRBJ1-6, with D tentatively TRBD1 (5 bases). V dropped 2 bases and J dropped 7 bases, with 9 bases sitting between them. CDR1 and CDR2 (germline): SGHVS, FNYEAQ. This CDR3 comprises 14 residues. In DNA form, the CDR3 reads TGTGCCAGCAGCTTATCGCAGGGCAATTCACCCCTCCACTTT. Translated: CASSLSQGNSPLHF.

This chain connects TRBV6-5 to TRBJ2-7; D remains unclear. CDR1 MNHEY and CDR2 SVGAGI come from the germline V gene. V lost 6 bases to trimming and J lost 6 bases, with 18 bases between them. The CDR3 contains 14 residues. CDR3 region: CASSPSHKSREQYF. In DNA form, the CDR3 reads TGTGCCAGCAGCCCCTCTCACAAATCCCGCGAGCAGTACTTC.

The CDR3 DNA reads as TGTGCCAGCAGTTATCAAGAGACCCAGTACTTC. This translates into CASSYQETQYF. The chain has TRBV5-4 and TRBJ2-5; no clear D. The CDR3 consists of 11 residues. CDR1 and CDR2 from the germline V gene are SGHNT and YYREEE (reference sequence). V was trimmed by 5 bases and J by 2 bases, leaving 4 bases between them.

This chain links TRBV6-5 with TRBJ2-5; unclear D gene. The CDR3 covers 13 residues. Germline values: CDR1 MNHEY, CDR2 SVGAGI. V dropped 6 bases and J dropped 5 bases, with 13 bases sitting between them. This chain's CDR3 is CASRMWGRETQYF. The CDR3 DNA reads TGTGCCAGCAGGATGTGGGGAAGGGAGACCCAGTACTTC.

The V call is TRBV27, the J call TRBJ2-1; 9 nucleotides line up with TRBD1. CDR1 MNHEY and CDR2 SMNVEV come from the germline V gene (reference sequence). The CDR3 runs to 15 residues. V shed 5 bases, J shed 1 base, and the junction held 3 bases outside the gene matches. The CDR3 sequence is CASSRGTGSYNEQFF. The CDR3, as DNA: TGTGCCAGCAGTAGGGGGACAGGGTCCTACAATGAGCAGTTCTTC.

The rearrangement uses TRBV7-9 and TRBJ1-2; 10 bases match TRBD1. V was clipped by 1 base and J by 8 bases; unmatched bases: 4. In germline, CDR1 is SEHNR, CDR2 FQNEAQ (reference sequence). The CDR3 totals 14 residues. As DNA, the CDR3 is TGTGCCAGCAGCTTAGGACAGGGGGCCGGAGGCTACACCTTC. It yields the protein CASSLGQGAGGYTF.

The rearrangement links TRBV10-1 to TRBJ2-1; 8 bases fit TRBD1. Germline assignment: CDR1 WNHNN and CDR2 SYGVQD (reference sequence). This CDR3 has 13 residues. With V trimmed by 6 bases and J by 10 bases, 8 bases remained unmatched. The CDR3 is CASSGQGRGEQFF. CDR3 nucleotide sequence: TGCGCCAGCAGCGGACAGGGAAGGGGAGAGCAGTTCTTC.

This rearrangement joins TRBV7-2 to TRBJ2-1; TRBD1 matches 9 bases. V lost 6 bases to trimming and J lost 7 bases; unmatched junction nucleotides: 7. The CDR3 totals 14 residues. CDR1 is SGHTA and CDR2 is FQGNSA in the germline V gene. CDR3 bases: TGTGCCAGCAGAAAGGACAGGGGCGGTAATGAGCAGTTCTTC. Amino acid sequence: CASRKDRGGNEQFF.

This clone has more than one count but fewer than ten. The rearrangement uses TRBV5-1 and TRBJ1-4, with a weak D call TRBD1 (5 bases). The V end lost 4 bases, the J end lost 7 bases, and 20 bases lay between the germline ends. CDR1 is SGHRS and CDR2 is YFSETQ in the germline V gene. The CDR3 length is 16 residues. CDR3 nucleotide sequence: TGCGCCAGCAGCACTGGGGACCTATTCGGTGGTGAAAAACTGTTTTTT. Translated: CASSTGDLFGGEKLFF.

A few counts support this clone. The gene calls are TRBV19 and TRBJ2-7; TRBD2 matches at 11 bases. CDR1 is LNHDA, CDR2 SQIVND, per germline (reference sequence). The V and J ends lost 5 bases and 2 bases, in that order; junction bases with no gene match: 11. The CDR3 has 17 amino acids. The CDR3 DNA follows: TGTGCCAGTAGTTCCTTTCTGACTAGCGGGGTAACCTACGAGCAGTACTTC. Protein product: CASSSFLTSGVTYEQYF. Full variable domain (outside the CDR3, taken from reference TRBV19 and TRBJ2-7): DGGITQSPKYLFRKEGQNVTLSCEQNLNHDAMYWYRQDPGQGLRLIYYSQIVNDFQKGDIAEGYSVSREKKESFPLTVTSAQKNPTAFYLCASSSFLTSGVTYEQYFGPGTRLTVT.

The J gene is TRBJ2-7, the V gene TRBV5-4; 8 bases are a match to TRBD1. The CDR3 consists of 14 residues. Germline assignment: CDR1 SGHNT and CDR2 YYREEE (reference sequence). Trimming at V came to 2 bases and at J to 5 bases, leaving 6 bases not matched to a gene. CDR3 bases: TGTGCCAGCAGCTTACTGGACAGGGACCACGAGCAGTACTTC. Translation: CASSLLDRDHEQYF.

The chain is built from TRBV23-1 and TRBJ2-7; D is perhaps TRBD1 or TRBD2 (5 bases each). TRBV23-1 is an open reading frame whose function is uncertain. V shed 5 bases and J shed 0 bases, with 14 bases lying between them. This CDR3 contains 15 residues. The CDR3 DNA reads TGCGCCAGCAGTGCGCCGGGACGGTCCTCCTACGAGCAGTACTTC. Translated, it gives CASSAPGRSSYEQYF.

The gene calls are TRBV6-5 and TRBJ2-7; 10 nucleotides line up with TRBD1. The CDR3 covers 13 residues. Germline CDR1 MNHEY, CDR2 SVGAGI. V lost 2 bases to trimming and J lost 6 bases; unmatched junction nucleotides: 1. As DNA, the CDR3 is TGTGCCAGCAGTTACCGGACAGGGGGCGAGCAGTACTTC. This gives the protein CASSYRTGGEQYF.

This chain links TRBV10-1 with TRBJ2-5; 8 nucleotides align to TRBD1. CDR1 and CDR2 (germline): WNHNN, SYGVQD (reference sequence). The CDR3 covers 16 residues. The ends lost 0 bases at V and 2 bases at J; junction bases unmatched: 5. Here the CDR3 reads CASSESQGQGQETQYF. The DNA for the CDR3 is TGCGCCAGCAGTGAGTCTCAAGGACAGGGTCAAGAGACCCAGTACTTC.

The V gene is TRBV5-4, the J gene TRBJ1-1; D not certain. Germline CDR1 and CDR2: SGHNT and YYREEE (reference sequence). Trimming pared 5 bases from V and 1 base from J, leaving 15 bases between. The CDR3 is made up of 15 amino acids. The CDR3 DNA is TGTGCCAGCAGTTTCCCCGGACGCAGGAACACTGAAGCTTTCTTT. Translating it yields CASSFPGRRNTEAFF.

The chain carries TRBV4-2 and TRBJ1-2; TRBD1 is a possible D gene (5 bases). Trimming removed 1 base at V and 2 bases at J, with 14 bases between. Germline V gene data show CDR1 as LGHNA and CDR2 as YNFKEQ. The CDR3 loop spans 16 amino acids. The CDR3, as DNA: TGTGCCAGCAGCCAAGCCAGGGACTATAAAAACTATGGCTACACCTTC. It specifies CASSQARDYKNYGYTF.

CDR3 sequence (DNA): TGTGCCAGCAAGAAGCGGGAGGTGGATAATGAGCAGTTCTTC. This sequence encodes CASKKREVDNEQFF. This chain uses TRBV7-8 with TRBJ2-1, with 9 bases identical to TRBD2. V was clipped by 7 bases and J by 7 bases; unmatched bases: 8. In germline, CDR1 is SGHVS, CDR2 FQNEAQ. The CDR3 spans 14 residues.

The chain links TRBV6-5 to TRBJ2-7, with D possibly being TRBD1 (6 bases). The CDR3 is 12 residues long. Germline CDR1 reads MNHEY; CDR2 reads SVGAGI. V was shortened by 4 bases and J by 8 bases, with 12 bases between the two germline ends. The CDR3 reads CASSFTGSKQYF. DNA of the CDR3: TGTGCCAGCAGTTTTACAGGGTCCAAGCAGTACTTC.

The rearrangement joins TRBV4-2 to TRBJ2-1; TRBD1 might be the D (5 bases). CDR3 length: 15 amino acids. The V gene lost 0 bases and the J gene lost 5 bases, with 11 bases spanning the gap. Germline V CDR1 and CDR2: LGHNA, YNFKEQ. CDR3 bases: TGTGCCAGCAGCCAAGATTTTGCAGGGAACAATGAGCAGTTCTTC. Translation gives CASSQDFAGNNEQFF.

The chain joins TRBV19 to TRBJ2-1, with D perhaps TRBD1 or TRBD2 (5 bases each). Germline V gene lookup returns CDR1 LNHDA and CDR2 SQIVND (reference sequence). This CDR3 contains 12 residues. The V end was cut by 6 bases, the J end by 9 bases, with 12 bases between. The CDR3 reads CASSRGGGEQFF. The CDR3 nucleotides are TGTGCCAGTAGCCGGGGCGGTGGTGAGCAGTTCTTC. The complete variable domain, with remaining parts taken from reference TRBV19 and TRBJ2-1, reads DGGITQSPKYLFRKEGQNVTLSCEQNLNHDAMYWYRQDPGQGLRLIYYSQIVNDFQKGDIAEGYSVSREKKESFPLTVTSAQKNPTAFYLCASSRGGGEQFFGPGTRLTVL.

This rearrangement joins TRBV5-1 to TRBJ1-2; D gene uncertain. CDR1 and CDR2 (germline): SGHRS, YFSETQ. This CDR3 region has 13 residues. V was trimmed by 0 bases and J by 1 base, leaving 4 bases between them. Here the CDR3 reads CASSLAVNYGYTF. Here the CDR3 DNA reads TGCGCCAGCAGCTTGGCAGTTAACTATGGCTACACCTTC. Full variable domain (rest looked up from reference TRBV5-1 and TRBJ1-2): KAGVTQTPRYLIKTRGQQVTLSCSPISGHRSVSWYQQTPGQGLQFLFEYFSETQRNKGNFPGRFSGRQFSNSRSEMNVSTLELGDSALYLCASSLAVNYGYTFGSGTRLTVV.

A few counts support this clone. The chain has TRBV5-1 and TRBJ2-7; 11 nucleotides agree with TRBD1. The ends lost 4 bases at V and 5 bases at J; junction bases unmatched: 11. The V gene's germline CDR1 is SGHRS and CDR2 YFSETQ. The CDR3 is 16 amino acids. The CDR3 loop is CASSIEDRGLSDEQYF. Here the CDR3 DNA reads TGCGCCAGCAGCATCGAGGACAGGGGGCTGTCGGACGAGCAGTACTTC.

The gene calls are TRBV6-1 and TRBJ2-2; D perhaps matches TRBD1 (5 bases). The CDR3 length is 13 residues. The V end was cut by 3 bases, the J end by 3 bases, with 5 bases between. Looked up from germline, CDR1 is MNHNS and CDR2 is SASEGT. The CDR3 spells CASSETDTGELFF. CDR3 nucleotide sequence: TGTGCCAGCAGTGAGACAGACACCGGGGAGCTGTTTTTT.